Presented here are 15 T cell receptor beta chains from one specimen sequenced in a study of preoperative IRX-2 immunotherapy in early breast cancer. Only in-frame clones appear in the TCRdb table, and some are missing; sequencing was by immunoSEQ multiplex PCR. The data contain 35,000 to 40,000 clones, 65% to 90% of them singletons. This sample's treatment: preoperative locoregional IRX-2 cytokine immunotherapy. The input for sequencing was lymph node tissue, taken after IRX-2 immunotherapy. The receptors here all came from a human donor with breast cancer.

This CDR3 reads CASSDVQSYSNQPQHF. In nucleotides, the CDR3 is TGTGCCAGCTCAGACGTACAGTCATATAGCAATCAGCCCCAGCATTTT. The chain recombines TRBV18 with TRBJ1-5; D is unresolved. V shed 5 bases and J shed 0 bases, with 14 bases lying between them. Germline V gene data show CDR1 as KGHSH and CDR2 as LQKENI. CDR3 length: 16 amino acids.

This rearrangement joins TRBV28 to TRBJ2-1; 15 nucleotides agree with TRBD2. This CDR3 is 19 amino acids long. The ends lost 2 bases at V and 4 bases at J; junction bases unmatched: 9. Per germline, CDR1 MDHEN and CDR2 SYDVKM. The CDR3 region has the DNA TGTGCCAGCAGTTTAGACGGACTAGCGGGGGGGAAGCTTTACAATGAGCAGTTCTTC. Translating it yields CASSLDGLAGGKLYNEQFF.

This clone was seen only a few times. J is TRBJ2-7 and V is TRBV11-3; TRBD1 matches at 10 bases. V trimming: 2 bases; J trimming: 3 bases; junction bases outside the gene matches: 4. The V gene's germline CDR1 is SGHNT and CDR2 YENEEA. The CDR3 spans 15 residues. CDR3 nucleotide sequence: TGTGCCAGCAGCTTAAGGACAGGGGGAATCTACGAGCAGTACTTC. This translates into CASSLRTGGIYEQYF. Together with reference TRBV11-3 and TRBJ2-7, the CDR3 gives the full variable domain: EAGVVQSPRYKIIEKKQPVAFWCNPISGHNTLYWYLQNLGQGPELLIRYENEEAVDDSQLPKDRFSAERLKGVDSTLKIQPAELGDSAVYLCASSLRTGGIYEQYFGPGTRLTVT.

The sample holds one count of this clone. The V call is TRBV18, the J call TRBJ1-4; D ambiguous. Trimming left V 6 bases short and J 5 bases short, with 10 bases between. Germline V CDR1 and CDR2: KGHSH, LQKENI. This CDR3 is built from 13 residues. The CDR3 region is CASSRGENEKLFF. For the CDR3, the DNA is TGTGCCAGCTCTCGAGGAGAGAATGAAAAACTGTTTTTT.

The CDR3 DNA is TGCGCCAGCAGCCAAGACCGATTGAACAGGGGTACGGGGGATGAAGCTTTCTTT. It specifies CASSQDRLNRGTGDEAFF. The chain employs TRBV23-1 and TRBJ1-1, with 7 bases matching TRBD1. TRBV23-1 qualifies as an ORF whose function is uncertain. V was pared by 6 bases and J by 7 bases, with 23 bases of the junction left unmatched. This CDR3 region has 18 residues.

V gene TRBV6-8 combines with J gene TRBJ2-7, with 8 bases fitting TRBD1. The V segment lost 5 bases and the J segment 2 bases; nucleotides outside the gene matches: 2. The CDR3 length is 13 residues. Germline loops: CDR1 MNHGY, CDR2 SAAAGT. CDR3: CASSTGGTYEQYF. CDR3 DNA sequence: TGTGCCAGCAGTACAGGGGGGACCTACGAGCAGTACTTC.

The gene calls are TRBV6-8 and TRBJ1-6; 8 positions match TRBD1. This CDR3 region has 16 residues. The germline V gene has CDR1 MNHGY and CDR2 SAAAGT. V dropped 5 bases and J dropped 8; count of bases not matched to a gene: 11. The CDR3 nucleotides read TGTGCCAGCAGTCCCCCCGGACAGGGATCGGATTCACCCCTCCACTTT. It yields the protein CASSPPGQGSDSPLHF.

This clone was seen a handful of times. This rearrangement joins TRBV19 to TRBJ1-6; D might be TRBD1 (6 bases). CDR3 length: 14 residues. V shed 7 bases and J shed 3 bases, with 10 bases lying between them. The germline V gene has CDR1 LNHDA and CDR2 SQIVND (reference sequence). CDR3 in amino acids: CASTLTGYNSPLHF. For the CDR3, the DNA is TGTGCCAGTACCTTGACAGGCTATAATTCACCCCTCCACTTT.

The chain links TRBV11-3 to TRBJ1-1, with TRBD1 matching 10 bases. The germline gives CDR1 SGHNT, CDR2 YENEEA. This CDR3 contains 15 residues. Losses at the gene ends were 5 bases for V and 2 bases for J; bases not matched to a gene: 5. The CDR3 DNA sequence: TGTGCCAGCAGCGGGCGGGACAGGGGAAACACTGAAGCTTTCTTT. Its translation is CASSGRDRGNTEAFF.

The chain recombines TRBV28 with TRBJ1-1; maybe TRBD1 (6 bases). Germline assignment: CDR1 MDHEN and CDR2 SYDVKM. Between the trimmed V and J ends, which lost 5 bases and 3 bases, there was a span of 19 bases. This CDR3 region has 16 residues. The CDR3 sequence is CASSHSLGGAHTEAFF. CDR3 DNA: TGTGCCAGCAGTCACTCTCTTGGGGGGGCCCACACTGAAGCTTTCTTT.

The rearrangement links TRBV6-8 to TRBJ2-4; D might be TRBD1 (6 bases). The CDR3 totals 15 residues. The germline V gene has CDR1 MNHGY and CDR2 SAAAGT. V was trimmed by 6 bases and J by 8 bases, leaving 20 bases between them. The CDR3 nucleotides are TGTGCCAGCAGCGCCGGGACACTTTTCCGCGACATTCAGTACTTC. Encoded protein: CASSAGTLFRDIQYF.

The V gene is TRBV19, the J gene TRBJ1-2, with 9 bases aligning to TRBD1. Germline CDR1 LNHDA, CDR2 SQIVND (reference sequence). The CDR3 has 12 amino acids. Losses at the gene ends were 10 bases for V and 8 bases for J; bases not matched to a gene: 8. Here the CDR3 reads CAITDRGEGYTF. The DNA for the CDR3 is TGTGCCATTACCGACAGGGGGGAAGGCTACACCTTC.

The chain employs TRBV28 and TRBJ1-1, with 10 bases matching TRBD1. The CDR3 runs 15 residues. The germline gives CDR1 MDHEN, CDR2 SYDVKM. V lost 6 bases, J lost 4 bases, and 8 bases stayed unmatched. CDR3 in DNA: TGTGCCAGCAGCCGGACAGGGGGAAGTCTCACTGAAGCTTTCTTT. Translation: CASSRTGGSLTEAFF.

The chain recombines TRBV9 with TRBJ1-1, with D maybe TRBD1 (5 bases). The germline V gene has CDR1 SGDLS and CDR2 YYNGEE. The CDR3 extends over 15 amino acids. V lost 7 bases, J lost 0 bases, and 16 bases lay in between. CDR3: CASVGAPGMNTEAFF. CDR3 coding DNA: TGTGCCAGCGTAGGGGCCCCAGGCATGAACACTGAAGCTTTCTTT. The complete variable domain, with remaining parts taken from reference TRBV9 and TRBJ1-1, reads DSGVTQTPKHLITATGQRVTLRCSPRSGDLSVYWYQQSLDQGLQFLIQYYNGEERAKGNILERFSAQQFPDLHSELNLSSLELGDSALYFCASVGAPGMNTEAFFGQGTRLTVV.

The rearrangement joins TRBV14 to TRBJ2-7; the D gene is possibly TRBD1 (6 bases). Trimming cost V 1 base and J 4 bases, with 11 bases left between them. The CDR3 totals 14 residues. Per the germline V gene, CDR1 is SGHDN and CDR2 is FVKESK. This CDR3 reads CASSQGRGAYEQYF. As DNA, the CDR3 is TGTGCCAGCAGCCAAGGCAGGGGAGCTTACGAGCAGTACTTC.